A selection of T cell receptor beta chains follows, all from one sample in a study of T cells in Graves' hyperthyroidism and ophthalmopathy. TCRdb reprocessed the multiplex PCR reads via MiXCR and lists one record per CDR3 protein. The table lists 350,000 to 400,000 distinct CDR3 sequences, 15% to 20% of them singletons. Sequences were obtained from blood. These TCRs come from a man younger than 30 with Graves' ophthalmopathy. CDR3s include the opening cysteine and the closing phenylalanine or tryptophan. The order of the fields is V gene, J gene, D gene, clone size, CDR3 DNA, CDR3 protein. A D gene is named only where the DNA matches it firmly. The size entry is marked missing in some rows and otherwise reads once, few, many or a size class.

V gene: TRBV7-3
J gene: TRBJ2-1
D gene: .
clone size: .
CDR3 DNA: TGTGCCAGCAGCCCCACCGGGACCCCCTACAATGAGCGGTTCTTC
CDR3 protein: CASSPTGTPYNERFF

V gene: TRBV2
J gene: TRBJ1-2
D gene: .
clone size: many
CDR3 DNA: TGTGCCAGCAGTAAACAGGTTAACTATGGCTACACCTTC
CDR3 protein: CASSKQVNYGYTF

V gene: TRBV7-7
J gene: TRBJ2-1
D gene: TRBD2
clone size: many
CDR3 DNA: TGTGCTAGCAGCTTTCACCTAGCGGGGGTCAATGAGCAGTTCTTC
CDR3 protein: CASSFHLAGVNEQFF

V gene: TRBV20-1
J gene: TRBJ1-1
D gene: .
clone size: many
CDR3 DNA: TGCAGTGCTGCCCCTTTCCAGGGTTCGGGCACTGAAGCTTTCTTT
CDR3 protein: CSAAPFQGSGTEAFF

V gene: TRBV7-8
J gene: TRBJ1-2
D gene: .
clone size: many
CDR3 DNA: TGTGCCAGCAGCTTAGAAGATCTGGGCCGTTCTAACTATGGCTACACCTTC
CDR3 protein: CASSLEDLGRSNYGYTF

V gene: TRBV11-3
J gene: TRBJ2-7
D gene: TRBD1
clone size: many
CDR3 DNA: TGTGCCAGCAGCTTAGGGGGACAGACCTACGAGCAGTACTTC
CDR3 protein: CASSLGGQTYEQYF

V gene: TRBV10-3
J gene: TRBJ1-2
D gene: TRBD1
clone size: many
CDR3 DNA: TGTGCCATCAGTGGACAGGGGCGAGACTATGGCTACACCTTC
CDR3 protein: CAISGQGRDYGYTF

V gene: TRBV20-1
J gene: TRBJ2-5
D gene: TRBD2
clone size: .
CDR3 DNA: TGCAGTGCCGAGACTAGCGGGGGGGCCCAAGAGACCCAGTACTTC
CDR3 protein: CSAETSGGAQETQYF

V gene: TRBV19
J gene: TRBJ1-1
D gene: .
clone size: many
CDR3 DNA: TGTGCCAGTAGTATAGATTTGGGGCAGAGTACTGAAGCTTTCTTT
CDR3 protein: CASSIDLGQSTEAFF

V gene: TRBV6-5
J gene: TRBJ1-4
D gene: .
clone size: few
CDR3 DNA: TGTGCCAGCAGTTACGTTGGGGGGTTTGGTGAAAAACTGTTTTTT
CDR3 protein: CASSYVGGFGEKLFF

V gene: TRBV11-1
J gene: TRBJ2-7
D gene: .
clone size: many
CDR3 DNA: TGTGCCAGCAGCTTGTCCGGCCGCGTGGAGGACGAGCAGTACTTC
CDR3 protein: CASSLSGRVEDEQYF

V gene: TRBV28
J gene: TRBJ2-7
D gene: TRBD2
clone size: .
CDR3 DNA: TGTGCCAGCAGACTACAGGGGACTAGCGGGGACTTCTCCTACGAGCAGTACTTC
CDR3 protein: CASRLQGTSGDFSYEQYF

V gene: TRBV6-5
J gene: TRBJ1-2
D gene: .
clone size: few
CDR3 DNA: TGTGCCAGCAGTTACGCGACTGCGAACTATGGCTACACCTTC
CDR3 protein: CASSYATANYGYTF

V gene: TRBV6-2/TRBV6-3
J gene: TRBJ2-3
D gene: TRBD2
clone size: .
CDR3 DNA: TGTGCCAGCGGGGGTACTAGCGGGAAGGGCACAGATACGCAGTATTTT
CDR3 protein: CASGGTSGKGTDTQYF

V gene: TRBV12-3/TRBV12-4
J gene: TRBJ1-5
D gene: .
clone size: many
CDR3 DNA: TGTGCCAGCAGTTTAAATATCAATCAGCCCCAGCATTTT
CDR3 protein: CASSLNINQPQHF

V gene: TRBV5-1
J gene: TRBJ2-5
D gene: .
clone size: .
CDR3 DNA: TGCGCCAGCAGCAACGGACTATTGCGGGAGACCCAGTACTTC
CDR3 protein: CASSNGLLRETQYF

V gene: TRBV20-1
J gene: TRBJ1-1
D gene: TRBD1
clone size: .
CDR3 DNA: TGCAGTGCTGGACAGGCGACGGCTGAAGCTTTCTTT
CDR3 protein: CSAGQATAEAFF

V gene: TRBV6-4
J gene: TRBJ2-2
D gene: .
clone size: many
CDR3 DNA: TGTGCCAGCAGTGACGGCAGGGAGAGCGGGGAGCTGTTTTTT
CDR3 protein: CASSDGRESGELFF

V gene: TRBV3-1
J gene: TRBJ2-7
D gene: .
clone size: many
CDR3 DNA: TGTGCCAGCAGCCAAACCAGGGGAGGAGAGCAGTACTTC
CDR3 protein: CASSQTRGGEQYF

V gene: TRBV18
J gene: TRBJ1-1
D gene: .
clone size: .
CDR3 DNA: TGTGCCAGCTCACCATATGAGGCGATGGCAACTGAAGCTTTCTTT
CDR3 protein: CASSPYEAMATEAFF

V gene: TRBV4-2
J gene: TRBJ2-2
D gene: TRBD1
clone size: .
CDR3 DNA: TGTGCCAGCAGCCAAGAACCCGGGACAGGAATGAACACCGGGGAGCTGTTTTTT
CDR3 protein: CASSQEPGTGMNTGELFF

V gene: TRBV4-2
J gene: TRBJ2-5
D gene: .
clone size: .
CDR3 DNA: TGTGCCAGCAGCCAAACTGAGACCCAGTACTTC
CDR3 protein: CASSQTETQYF

V gene: TRBV7-9
J gene: TRBJ2-1
D gene: TRBD2
clone size: many
CDR3 DNA: TGTGCCAGCAGCTCTAGCGGGGCTAGGGATGAGCAGTTCTTC
CDR3 protein: CASSSSGARDEQFF

V gene: TRBV6-1
J gene: TRBJ2-1
D gene: .
clone size: many
CDR3 DNA: TGTGCCAGCACCAGGACAGCCTCGTACCTGAATGAGCAGTTCTTC
CDR3 protein: CASTRTASYLNEQFF

V gene: TRBV15
J gene: TRBJ2-7
D gene: .
clone size: .
CDR3 DNA: TGTGCCACCAGCAGAGATGAGGCCAGGGGAGGGGAGCAGTACTTC
CDR3 protein: CATSRDEARGGEQYF

V gene: TRBV2
J gene: TRBJ2-4
D gene: TRBD1
clone size: few
CDR3 DNA: TGTGCCACCAACCCGGACAGGGAGAGAAACATTCAGTACTTC
CDR3 protein: CATNPDRERNIQYF

V gene: TRBV3-1
J gene: TRBJ1-1
D gene: TRBD1
clone size: .
CDR3 DNA: TGTGCCAGCAGCCGAGGTCGGGGACAGGGCACGGGCACTGAAGCTTTCTTT
CDR3 protein: CASSRGRGQGTGTEAFF

V gene: TRBV28
J gene: TRBJ2-2
D gene: TRBD2
clone size: many
CDR3 DNA: TGTGCCAGCAGTTATAGCGGGGCGAACACCGGGGAGCTGTTTTTT
CDR3 protein: CASSYSGANTGELFF

V gene: TRBV18
J gene: TRBJ2-1
D gene: TRBD2
clone size: many
CDR3 DNA: TGTGCCAGCTCACCGGGACTAGCGACATACAATGAGCAGTTCTTC
CDR3 protein: CASSPGLATYNEQFF

V gene: TRBV12-3/TRBV12-4
J gene: TRBJ2-2
D gene: TRBD2
clone size: few
CDR3 DNA: TGTGCCAGCAGTCCAATGGGGACTAGCGGGGCGACCGGGGAGCTGTTTTTT
CDR3 protein: CASSPMGTSGATGELFF

V gene: TRBV4-1
J gene: TRBJ2-5
D gene: TRBD1
clone size: few
CDR3 DNA: TGCGCCAGCAGCCAAGATTTCGGGACAGGGTGGGGGACCCAGTACTTC
CDR3 protein: CASSQDFGTGWGTQYF

V gene: TRBV3-1
J gene: TRBJ1-1
D gene: TRBD1
clone size: many
CDR3 DNA: TGTGCCAGCAGCCAGGTACCTTCAGGGGGTCGGACTGAAGCTTTCTTT
CDR3 protein: CASSQVPSGGRTEAFF

V gene: TRBV6-2/TRBV6-3
J gene: TRBJ2-6
D gene: .
clone size: .
CDR3 DNA: TGTGCCACCAAGGCGGGTCCTGGGGCCAACGTCCTGACTTTC
CDR3 protein: CATKAGPGANVLTF

V gene: TRBV20-1
J gene: TRBJ2-5
D gene: .
clone size: many
CDR3 DNA: TGCAGTGCCAGGGGACGGGAAGAGACCCAGTACTTC
CDR3 protein: CSARGREETQYF

V gene: TRBV29-1
J gene: TRBJ2-6
D gene: .
clone size: .
CDR3 DNA: TGCAGCGCTGGGGACGGAGACTCTGGGGCCAACGTCCTGACTTTC
CDR3 protein: CSAGDGDSGANVLTF

V gene: TRBV11-1
J gene: TRBJ1-2
D gene: TRBD1
clone size: many
CDR3 DNA: TGTGCCAGCAGCTTTCGGGACAGTTATGGCTACACCTTC
CDR3 protein: CASSFRDSYGYTF

V gene: TRBV19
J gene: TRBJ1-1
D gene: .
clone size: few
CDR3 DNA: TGTGCCAGTTCCCTTGAGGGAAGGGGTCTACCTGAAGCTTTCTTT
CDR3 protein: CASSLEGRGLPEAFF